This TCR beta chain was sequenced during a study of blood T cell repertoires in COVID-19. Study-wide background: Acute and convalescent COVID-19 samples came from the United States, Italy and Spain. Sources were T cells, B-cell-depleted T cells, or PBMCs; the material itself was cDNA or gDNA.

Original data processing: Amplification from reference gene primers served as the basis for estimated nucleated cell counts. Clones were read by immunoSEQ multiplex PCR, and TCRdb kept only the in-frame ones, dropping some. The V and J calls and the clone size are those of that table, but D and trimming were determined from the DNA. In the table there are roughly 200,000 clones, approximately 83% of which are singletons. Sequenced sample: peripheral blood. The clonotype originates from a man in his 60s with acute or convalescent COVID-19.

The CDR3: CATSGRSNYGYTF. In DNA form, the CDR3 reads TGTGCCACCAGCGGGAGATCTAACTATGGCTACACCTTC. The chain is built from TRBV15 and TRBJ1-2; D is ambiguous. The CDR3 spans 13 residues. Germline values: CDR1 LNHNV, CDR2 YYDKDF (reference sequence). Trimming pared 5 bases from V and 0 bases from J, leaving 7 bases between.